These 12 T cell receptor beta chains share one sample of origin, sequenced in a study of CD8+CD57+ T cells in acquired aplastic anemia. The TCR beta profiling, which covered VDJ combination and CDR3 sequence, was carried out using genomic DNA as the template. One entry per CDR3 protein results from TCRdb running MiXCR on the reads. This sample carries about 270,000 distinct CDR3 sequences, about 56% of them seen once, and the ten largest clones take 7% to 9%. Sample: sorted CD4+, CD8+, or CD8+CD57+ T cells (not recorded which) from PBMCs. All receptors come from a human donor with severe aplastic anemia or a healthy control (not recorded which).

J is TRBJ2-7 and V is TRBV2; D is possibly TRBD2 (6 bases). Trimming stripped 8 bases from V and 6 bases from J, with 17 bases between. Germline CDR1 SNHLY, CDR2 FYNNEI. The CDR3 spans 13 residues. CDR3 nucleotides: TGTGCCAGCTACGGGGGAGTTGGAGGCGAGCAGTACTTC. It yields the protein CASYGGVGGEQYF. Full variable domain (remainder filled in from reference TRBV2 and TRBJ2-7): EPEVTQTPSHQVTQMGQEVILRCVPISNHLYFYWYRQILGQKVEFLVSFYNNEISEKSEIFDDQFSVERPDGSNFTLKIRSTKLEDSAMYFCASYGGVGGEQYFGPGTRLTVT.

The V gene is TRBV15, the J gene TRBJ2-5; D remains unclear. Trimming cost V 0 bases and J 2 bases, with 7 bases left between them. This CDR3 comprises 14 residues. CDR1 and CDR2 from the germline V gene are LNHNV and YYDKDF (reference sequence). As DNA, the CDR3 is TGTGCCACCAGCAGAGATCCCAGTCAAGAGACCCAGTACTTC. Protein product: CATSRDPSQETQYF.

The chain combines TRBV7-9 with TRBJ2-5; D gene ambiguous. V lost 3 bases, J lost 5 bases, and 16 bases lay in between. The CDR3 consists of 15 residues. Germline V lookup: CDR1 SEHNR, CDR2 FQNEAQ (reference sequence). Here the CDR3 reads CASSFYDAWGETQYF. Written as DNA, the CDR3 is TGTGCCAGCAGCTTTTACGACGCGTGGGGTGAGACCCAGTACTTC.

This clonotype was seen only once. The gene calls are TRBV25-1 and TRBJ1-5; 7 bases align to TRBD1. The V and J ends lost 4 bases and 3 bases, in that order; junction bases with no gene match: 9. CDR3 size: 16 residues. Germline values: CDR1 MGHDK, CDR2 SYGVNS. The CDR3 sequence: CASSAETGMDNQPQHF. CDR3 nucleotides: TGTGCCAGCAGTGCCGAGACAGGGATGGACAATCAGCCCCAGCATTTT.

This clonotype was observed many times. The chain carries TRBV3-1 and TRBJ1-6; the D gene is possibly TRBD1 (6 bases). The V gene's germline CDR1 is LGHDT and CDR2 YNNKEL (reference sequence). The CDR3 spans 14 residues. V was pared by 1 base and J by 7 bases, with 8 bases between. CDR3 protein: CASSQGQGNSPLHF. The CDR3 DNA is TGTGCCAGCAGCCAAGGCCAGGGGAATTCACCCCTCCACTTT.

This clonotype was observed at least ten times. The junction shows a germline mismatch at one end, possibly a read error. The chain couples TRBV4-3 to TRBJ2-7; TRBD2 matches 7 bases. The CDR3 loop spans 16 amino acids. From germline, CDR1 is LGHNA and CDR2 YSLEER. This CDR3 reads CTSSQDLVRDYYEQYF. The CDR3 region has the DNA TGCACCAGCAGCCAAGATTTAGTGAGGGACTACTACGAGCAGTACTTC.

This clonotype occurred once. The J gene is TRBJ1-5, the V gene TRBV19; no firm D call. The CDR3 has 15 amino acids. Deletions cut 9 bases from V and 4 bases from J, with 19 bases between. Looked up from germline, CDR1 is LNHDA and CDR2 is SQIVND (reference sequence). The CDR3 here is CASSLAPRKNQPQHF. The CDR3 DNA is TGTGCCAGCAGCTTAGCGCCAAGGAAAAATCAGCCCCAGCATTTT.

The chain carries TRBV7-2 and TRBJ1-2, with 7 positions matching TRBD1. CDR1 and CDR2 from the germline V gene are SGHTA and FQGNSA. This CDR3 comprises 16 residues. V lost 5 bases to trimming and J lost 3 bases; unmatched junction nucleotides: 12. CDR3 in amino acids: CASSPQRQGAYYGYTF. The DNA of the CDR3 is TGTGCCAGCAGCCCGCAACGACAGGGTGCCTACTATGGCTACACCTTC.

V gene TRBV9 combines with J gene TRBJ1-1, with TRBD1 matching over 9 bases. V trimming: 4 bases; J trimming: 4 bases; junction bases outside the gene matches: 8. This CDR3 has 15 amino acids. From germline, CDR1 is SGDLS and CDR2 YYNGEE. CDR3 sequence reads: CASSRQGDGGTEAFF. CDR3 DNA: TGTGCCAGCAGCCGACAGGGGGATGGGGGCACTGAAGCTTTCTTT.

The chain couples TRBV2 to TRBJ1-4; maybe TRBD1 (5 bases). CDR1 and CDR2 from the germline V gene are SNHLY and FYNNEI. The CDR3 runs to 14 residues. V was shortened by 2 bases and J by 8 bases, with 12 bases between the two germline ends. Here the CDR3 DNA reads TGTGCCAGCAGTGAACTAGGGGCATGGGAAAAACTGTTTTTT. Translated, it gives CASSELGAWEKLFF.

The chain joins TRBV7-6 to TRBJ1-2; 7 bases map to TRBD1. Unmatched junction bases numbered 6, after V lost 4 bases and J lost 4 bases. Germline values: CDR1 SGHVS, CDR2 FNYEAQ. The CDR3 runs to 14 residues. The chain's CDR3 is CASSSGTDPYGYTF. DNA of the CDR3: TGTGCCAGCAGCTCCGGGACAGACCCCTATGGCTACACCTTC.

The V gene is TRBV29-1, the J gene TRBJ2-1; 7 bases fit TRBD1. The CDR3 spans 13 residues. With V trimmed by 2 bases and J by 12 bases, 10 bases remained unmatched. Germline CDR1 SQVTM, CDR2 ANQGSEA. CDR3 region: CSVEKDRGQGQFF. CDR3 bases: TGCAGCGTTGAAAAGGATAGGGGGCAGGGGCAGTTCTTC.